This TCR beta chain is from a study of naive and memory T cell subsets (dated by TCRdb to 2016 to 2017). Study-wide context: Sorted naive and memory T cell subsets from peripheral blood were analyzed in the study using a UMI-based, open-source pipeline for TCR alpha and beta sequencing. RNA was DNase-treated and reverse transcribed with TCR constant-region primers, mostly using SuperScript III. Complete agreement was observed between the functional CMV T cell responses and the IgG serology results. Study-wide findings and limitations: Following error correction, more than 85% of naive TCR sequences occurred only once, which made naive abundance distributions much steeper than those of memory subsets. The repertoire findings for the naive and memory subsets could not be validated against a ground truth, as none was available. The abundance of TCRs followed a power law with an exponent that differed between naive and memory subsets yet stayed consistent across the three individuals. RNA-based TCR counts may be affected by expression changes linked to T cell activation and differentiation. A clonotype was defined as a single alpha or beta chain sequence rather than as a paired alpha/beta receptor. In both CD4 and CD8 cells, going from naive through CM, EM and EMRA, the Gini index went up while Shannon and inverse Simpson diversity went down.

This clonotype was recorded many times. Which antigen it targets is not known. The sample holds no much larger clone one base away, and base qualities are not on file. Libraries were built with UMI-ligation and nested PCR. To cover both TRBC1 and TRBC2, the beta constant-region primer consisted of an equimolar mix of two oligonucleotides. Four rounds of PCR, combining the SP2 primer with nested alpha and beta constant-region primers, were used to amplify the ligated cDNA. A single-stranded oligonucleotide containing the SP2 primer and a 12-nucleotide UMI was joined to the 3' end of the cDNA by T4 RNA ligase 1. The ligation reaction was kept at 16 degrees C for about 20-25 hours. To avoid over-amplification, PCR2 was usually performed as a SYBR Green qPCR and halted once a predetermined threshold was reached. Apart from the first purification, every purification step used Agencourt AMPure XP magnetic beads. Library quantification was done by Qubit, followed by a TapeStation check on which the main peak was expected at around 650 bp. The pooled libraries were sequenced on an Illumina MiSeq using v2 2x251 paired-end kits, which usually yielded about 0.9-2.1 million reads per sample. Each sample's library went into the pool at approximately 4.2 nM, and roughly 4.5-7.5% PhiX was added to help with cluster recognition. On the authors' methods: FASTQ reads processed by Demultiplexor were assigned V and J genes by Decombinator through tag matching that tolerated a single base-pair mismatch. Collapsinator used UMIs to correct both sequencing errors and frequency errors arising from PCR heterogeneity. TCRs were translated and CDR3s were extracted from the conserved cysteine to the FGXG phenylalanine by CDR3Translator, with non-productive sequences being flagged. Gini, Shannon entropy and inverse Simpson indices were calculated on repertoires subsampled to equal numbers of UMI-defined TCRs. Clonotype abundance distributions were fitted to a power law by maximum likelihood within the linear range. When run on a single naive CD8 sample, MIGEC and the pipeline yielded similar UMI counts, similar unique TCR numbers and similar clonal distributions. A set of some 7,000 CMV-associated CDR3 sequences, compiled from VDJdb and a published dataset, was used to search the repertoires. The public reads were reanalyzed by TCRdb: fastp trimming at Q25, MiXCR alignment, in-frame beta chains only. A single entry per CDR3 protein holds the most common genes and DNA from its merged rows. TCRdb, not the original authors, processed these V and J calls. The sample contains under 4,500 distinct CDR3 sequences, around 5% of them found a single time. Around 28% of the sample goes to the ten largest clones.

Separate amplification of TCR alpha and beta chain libraries was performed from the second PCR step onward. To determine each donor's CMV status, fresh PBMCs were stimulated overnight with CMV viral lysate, and IFNgamma production from CD4+ T cells was then assessed. Miltenyi beads were used first to positively select CD4 T cells, and CD8 T cells were then positively selected from the CD4-negative fraction. Cells were stained for CD3, CD4, CD8, CD45RA, CD27 and a live/dead dye and were sorted on a BD Aria II into four subsets based on CD45RA and CD27. For sorting, CD45RA-CD27- cells were defined as effector memory cells, while CD45RA+CD27- cells were defined as EMRA cells. Blood came from a few healthy volunteers, each fractionated into CD4 and CD8 T cells and then into four differentiation subsets. About 110 ml of peripheral blood was collected from each donor, and PBMC were isolated from the blood using Ficoll-Paque PLUS density-gradient centrifugation. Sorted cells were lysed in RLT buffer, and RNA was extracted with a Qiagen RNeasy kit and stored at -80°C.

The CDR3 has 15 amino acids, counting the end cysteine and phenylalanine. The only DNA kept is the CDR3, 45 bases in frame from the first base. At the junction V is shortened by 4 bases and J by 4 bases; bases outside the gene matches: 8. The germline V gene provides CDR1 SNHLY and CDR2 FYNNEI. The sequence joins TRBV2 to TRBJ2-7, with 9 junctional bases fitting TRBD2. The TCR sequence derives from a human donor in good health. Sequenced input: effector memory CD8+ T cells from blood. The intended sense of this specimen's cell subset or site label: effector memory, CD45RA- CD27-. The nucleotide sequence is TGTGCCAGCAGTGGGGGTAGCGGGAGCGTGTACGAGCAGTACTTC. This yields the protein CASSGGSGSVYEQYF.